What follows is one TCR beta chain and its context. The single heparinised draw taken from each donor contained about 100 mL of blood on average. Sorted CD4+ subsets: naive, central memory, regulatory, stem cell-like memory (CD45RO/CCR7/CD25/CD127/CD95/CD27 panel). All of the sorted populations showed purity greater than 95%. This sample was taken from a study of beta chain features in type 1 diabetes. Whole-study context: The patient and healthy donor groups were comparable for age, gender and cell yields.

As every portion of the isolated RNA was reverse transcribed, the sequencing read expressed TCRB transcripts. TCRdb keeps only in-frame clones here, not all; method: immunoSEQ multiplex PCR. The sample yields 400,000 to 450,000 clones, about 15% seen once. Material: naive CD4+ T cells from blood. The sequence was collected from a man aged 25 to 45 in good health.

The CDR3 DNA reads as TGTGCCAGCAGTGTTAAGACTAGCGGCATTTCAGATACGCAGTATTTT. This gives the protein CASSVKTSGISDTQYF. The chain uses TRBV7-3 and TRBJ2-3; 9 nucleotides line up with TRBD2. This CDR3 comprises 16 residues. Looked up from germline, CDR1 is SGHTA and CDR2 is FQGTGA. V trimming: 6 bases; J trimming: 4 bases; junction bases outside the gene matches: 11.